A few counts support the clone carrying this T cell receptor beta chain. Its antigen is still unknown. This sample stems from a study of blood T cells in healthy people across ages. General study results and limits: Changes seen in expanded clonotypes were possibly confounded by donor CMV status left unknown.

The CDR3 consists of 14 residues. Germline loops: CDR1 DFQATT, CDR2 SNEGSKA (reference sequence). It was with a sample-barcoded 5' primer and a J-beta primer mix that a second PCR of roughly 7 to 12 cycles was run. Each cDNA molecule was tagged by a template-switch adaptor that had 12 random nucleotides. Every individual sample yielded 2.5 million or more paired-end reads (each containing CDR3). Via MiXCR, TCRdb re-called the 5' RACE reads, giving one row per CDR3 protein. There are some 640,000 distinct CDR3 sequences in the sample; 45% to 50% occur only once, and roughly 31% lies in the top ten. The receptor was isolated from a woman aged 55-69 years in good health. The chain recombines TRBV20-1 with TRBJ2-5; D not resolved. The J call may be in error: the DNA end matches TRBJ2-7 better. The sequenced sample consisted of blood. CDR3 DNA: TGCAGTGCTCACCCCCTGGCCAGAAGCTACGAGCAGTACTTC. It specifies CSAHPLARSYEQYF.